This TCR beta chain came from a study of cytomegalovirus exposure and HLA in healthy donors. V lost 2 bases and J lost 4; bases outside the gene matches: 6. This CDR3 has 15 amino acids. Germline V CDR1 and CDR2: SGHKS, YYEKEE (reference sequence). The table lists this clone with a few counts. PCR used 60 Vbeta primers and 13 Jbeta primers. Clones were sequenced by immunoSEQ multiplex PCR, and TCRdb holds only the in-frame ones, with some missing. This sample has some 110,000 clones, with over 65% found just once. The source of this sequence is a woman aged 25 to 39 in good health and CMV-seronegative. The chain uses TRBV5-5 and TRBJ1-1; 9 bases map to TRBD1. Input material: PBMCs. CDR3 residues: CASSFTGTGSTEAFF. The CDR3 region has the DNA TGTGCCAGCAGCTTCACCGGGACAGGGAGCACTGAAGCTTTCTTT.